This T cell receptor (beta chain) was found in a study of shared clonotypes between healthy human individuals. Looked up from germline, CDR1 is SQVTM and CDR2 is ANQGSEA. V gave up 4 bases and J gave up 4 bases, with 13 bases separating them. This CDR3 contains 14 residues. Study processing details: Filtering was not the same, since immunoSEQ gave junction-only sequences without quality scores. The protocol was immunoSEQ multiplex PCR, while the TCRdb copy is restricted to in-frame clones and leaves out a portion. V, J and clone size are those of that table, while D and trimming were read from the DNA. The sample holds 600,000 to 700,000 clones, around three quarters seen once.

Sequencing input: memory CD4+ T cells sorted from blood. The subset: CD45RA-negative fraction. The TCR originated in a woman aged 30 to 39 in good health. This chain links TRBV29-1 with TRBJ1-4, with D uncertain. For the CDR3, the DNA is TGCAGCGTTGTTTCTGGAAGCTTTAATGAAAAACTGTTTTTT. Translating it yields CSVVSGSFNEKLFF.